This is a list of T cell receptor beta chains from one sample in a study of blood T cell repertoires in COVID-19. The data were produced by immunoSEQ multiplex PCR, yet TCRdb's version contains in-frame clones alone and is incomplete. The data show about 160,000 clones, with about 90% seen just once and 4% held by the top ten. Sequenced: PBMCs or T cells enriched from blood (not recorded which). These receptor sequences come from a woman between 40 and 55 years old who had been exposed to COVID-19. Each CDR3 is given with its conserved first and last residue. D genes are given only for firm matches. Size is omitted from some rows. Given values are once, few, many or a class for expanded clones.

>TRBJ1-1|.|.|TRBV5-6
CASSPRGWGVGTEAFF
TGTGCCAGCAGCCCCCGTGGCTGGGGAGTGGGGACTGAAGCTTTCTTT
>TRBJ1-2|.|.|TRBV27
CASTPSQGVGLYGYTF
TGTGCCAGCACGCCATCTCAGGGCGTTGGCCTCTATGGCTACACCTTC
>TRBJ1-5|.|.|TRBV6-5
CASSYSAGIQPQHF
TGTGCCAGCAGTTACTCTGCGGGGATTCAGCCCCAGCATTTT
>TRBJ1-1|.|.|TRBV12-3/TRBV12-4
CASLIQVNTEAFF
TGTGCCAGCCTTATACAGGTGAACACTGAAGCTTTCTTT
>TRBJ2-2|.|few|TRBV5-8
CASSLARGANTGELFF
TGTGCCAGCAGCTTGGCCAGGGGAGCGAACACCGGGGAGCTGTTTTTT
>TRBJ2-1|TRBD1|.|TRBV5-1
CASSYAAGQGNNEQFF
TGCGCCAGCAGCTACGCCGCTGGACAGGGAAACAATGAGCAGTTCTTC
>TRBJ1-1|.|.|TRBV7-8
CASTPIEVGQAFF
TGTGCCAGCACCCCCATCGAAGTTGGCCAAGCTTTCTTT
>TRBJ2-7|TRBD1|.|TRBV7-2
CASSPGQVRYEQYF
TGTGCCAGCAGCCCCGGACAGGTTAGATACGAGCAGTACTTC
>TRBJ2-7|TRBD2|.|TRBV27
CASSLYAPLAGGNYEQYF
TGTGCCAGCAGTTTATATGCACCCCTAGCGGGGGGAAACTACGAGCAGTACTTC
>TRBJ2-7|.|.|TRBV11-3
CASSHSSDRYEQYF
TGTGCCAGCAGCCATTCTAGCGACCGCTACGAGCAGTACTTC
>TRBJ1-2|.|.|TRBV14
CASSPPTVLGYTF
TGTGCCAGCAGCCCTCCGACAGTTTTGGGCTACACCTTC
>TRBJ1-4|.|.|TRBV27
CASPVANEKLFF
TGTGCTAGCCCGGTAGCTAATGAAAAACTGTTTTTT
>TRBJ1-5|.|.|TRBV27
CASSRGSSNQPQHF
TGTGCCAGCAGTAGGGGTTCGAGCAATCAGCCCCAGCATTTT
>TRBJ1-3|.|once|TRBV4-1
CASRHPLSGNTIYF
TGTGCTAGTCGGCATCCACTCTCTGGAAACACCATATATTTT
>TRBJ1-1|.|.|TRBV7-8
CASSLRRTGTEAFF
TGTGCCAGCAGCTTAAGGAGAACCGGCACTGAAGCTTTCTTT
>TRBJ2-1|.|once|TRBV5-1
CASSLDAGSYNEQFF
TGCGCCAGCAGCTTGGATGCAGGCTCCTACAATGAGCAGTTCTTC
>TRBJ2-7|.|once|TRBV4-1
CASSPQGDGTPSYEQYF
TGCGCCAGCAGCCCCCAAGGTGACGGGACACCCTCTTACGAGCAGTACTTC
>TRBJ2-5|.|.|TRBV2
CASRRERGQRETQYF
TGTGCCAGCAGACGGGAGAGGGGGCAACGAGAGACCCAGTACTTC
>TRBJ1-1|.|.|TRBV5-1
CASSLGRGTEAFF
TGCGCCAGCAGCTTGGGTAGGGGTACTGAAGCTTTCTTT
>TRBJ2-7|.|.|TRBV4-1
CASSQPGGYYEQYF
TGCGCCAGCAGCCAACCTGGCGGGTACTACGAGCAGTACTTC
>TRBJ1-3|.|.|TRBV14
CASSQAYTIYF
TGTGCCAGCAGCCAAGCGTACACCATATATTTT
>TRBJ1-6|TRBD1|.|TRBV9
CASSTRTGKNSPLHF
TGTGCCAGCAGCACACGGACAGGGAAAAATTCACCCCTCCACTTT
>TRBJ2-3|TRBD2|.|TRBV28
CASSLPGLGDTQYF
TGTGCCAGCAGTTTGCCGGGACTAGGGGATACGCAGTATTTT
>TRBJ2-7|.|.|TRBV7-9
CASSPRGSGYEQYF
TGTGCCAGCAGCCCCCGAGGCAGCGGCTACGAGCAGTACTTC
>TRBJ1-2|.|few|TRBV5-1
CASSLSTNYGYTF
TGCGCCAGCAGCTTGTCTACTAACTATGGCTACACCTTC
>TRBJ1-1|.|few|TRBV4-2
CASSQGAVFRQGNTEAFF
TGTGCCAGCAGCCAAGGGGCCGTATTTAGGCAGGGGAACACTGAAGCTTTCTTT
>TRBJ2-5|TRBD2|.|TRBV5-1
CASSLGVTSVEETQYF
TGCGCCAGCAGCTTGGGAGTGACTAGCGTAGAAGAGACCCAGTACTTC
>TRBJ1-1|TRBD1|.|TRBV19
CASTRDRGPEAFF
TGTGCCAGCACCAGGGACAGGGGTCCTGAAGCTTTCTTT
>TRBJ2-2|.|.|TRBV2
CASSVGGGNTGELFF
TGTGCCAGCAGTGTGGGCGGAGGGAACACCGGGGAGCTGTTTTTT
>TRBJ1-5|.|.|TRBV15
CATSRASPGQRVYSNQPQHF
TGTGCCACCAGCAGAGCCTCCCCCGGACAGCGCGTTTATAGCAATCAGCCCCAGCATTTT
>TRBJ1-4|TRBD1|.|TRBV19
CASSIVGRGRGNEKLFF
TGTGCCAGTAGTATAGTCGGCAGGGGGCGAGGAAATGAAAAACTGTTTTTT
>TRBJ1-1|.|.|TRBV13
CASSLLRSEAFF
TGTGCCAGCAGCTTATTGCGGTCTGAAGCTTTCTTT
>TRBJ1-2|.|few|TRBV5-6
CASSPDQVHYGYTF
TGTGCCAGCAGCCCCGATCAGGTGCACTATGGCTACACCTTC
>TRBJ2-7|.|once|TRBV6-5
CASRTGEFYEQYF
TGTGCCAGCAGGACGGGAGAGTTCTACGAGCAGTACTTC
>TRBJ2-3|TRBD2|.|TRBV9
CASSVGARGVTDTQYF
TGTGCCAGCAGCGTAGGGGCGCGGGGGGTCACAGATACGCAGTATTTT
>TRBJ1-5|.|.|TRBV15
CATSKAGLYSNQPQHF
TGTGCCACCAGCAAGGCAGGGTTATATAGCAATCAGCCCCAGCATTTT
>TRBJ1-1|.|.|TRBV12-3/TRBV12-4
CASSVRGTEAFF
TGTGCCAGCAGTGTCCGGGGGACTGAAGCTTTCTTT
>TRBJ1-1|TRBD1|.|TRBV5-6
CASSAYRGMNTEAFF
TGTGCCAGCAGCGCGTACAGGGGGATGAACACTGAAGCTTTCTTT
>TRBJ2-3|TRBD1|.|TRBV5-1
CASSDGQGDTDTQYF
TGCGCCAGCAGCGACGGACAGGGCGACACAGATACGCAGTATTTT
>TRBJ1-1|.|.|TRBV9
CASSVFWASTEAFF
TGTGCCAGCAGCGTATTTTGGGCGAGCACTGAAGCTTTCTTT
>TRBJ1-5|.|once|TRBV18
CASSPGMGEPQHF
TGTGCCAGCTCACCGGGTATGGGCGAGCCCCAGCATTTT
>TRBJ2-5|TRBD2|.|TRBV5-8
CASSLGTSSETQYF
TGTGCCAGCAGCCTCGGGACTAGTAGTGAGACCCAGTACTTC
>TRBJ2-7|TRBD1|.|TRBV19
CASSIDISKTGNEQYF
TGTGCCAGTAGTATAGATATAAGTAAGACAGGGAACGAGCAGTACTTC
>TRBJ2-7|.|.|TRBV5-1
CASSFQGYEQYF
TGCGCCAGCAGCTTTCAGGGGTACGAGCAGTACTTC
>TRBJ2-5|.|.|TRBV14
CASSQESVGTDQFHSEETQYF
TGTGCCAGCAGCCAAGAGAGTGTCGGGACTGATCAATTCCATTCGGAGGAGACCCAGTACTTC
>TRBJ2-1|.|.|TRBV2
CASNGPDKLRNEQFF
TGTGCCAGCAACGGCCCGGACAAACTCCGCAATGAGCAGTTCTTC
>TRBJ1-2|.|.|TRBV6-5
CASSYDTGSARNGYTF
TGTGCCAGCAGTTACGACACGGGGTCGGCGAGAAATGGCTACACCTTC
>TRBJ2-7|TRBD1|.|TRBV4-3
CASSQEPPDRGRNEQYF
TGCGCCAGCAGCCAAGAGCCCCCTGACAGGGGGCGTAACGAGCAGTACTTC
>TRBJ1-1|.|.|TRBV6-5
CASSYSQGEAFF
TGTGCCAGCAGTTACTCTCAGGGTGAAGCTTTCTTT
>TRBJ2-1|.|.|TRBV5-1
CASSLAPGSYNEQFF
TGCGCCAGCAGCTTGGCCCCGGGGTCCTACAATGAGCAGTTCTTC
>TRBJ2-1|TRBD2|.|TRBV10-1
CASSEIGLAGERETYNEQFF
TGCGCCAGCAGTGAGATTGGCCTAGCGGGAGAGAGGGAGACCTACAATGAGCAGTTCTTC
>TRBJ2-7|TRBD1|.|TRBV4-1
CASSQEGQSYEQYF
TGCGCCAGCAGCCAAGAGGGACAGAGCTACGAGCAGTACTTC
>TRBJ1-1|TRBD1|.|TRBV18
CASSLNQRGTTGITEAFF
TGTGCCAGCTCACTAAACCAGAGGGGAACGACAGGGATCACTGAAGCTTTCTTT
>TRBJ1-2|.|.|TRBV20-1
CSASTSNYGYTF
TGCAGTGCTAGTACTTCTAACTATGGCTACACCTTC
>TRBJ1-2|.|.|TRBV15
CATSRDPGVGGYTF
TGTGCCACCAGCAGAGATCCAGGGGTTGGAGGCTACACCTTC
>TRBJ1-5|.|.|TRBV19
CASRPKGGDQPQHF
TGTGCCAGTAGGCCGAAGGGAGGTGATCAGCCCCAGCATTTT
>TRBJ1-2|.|.|TRBV5-8
CASSPQGNYGYTF
TGTGCCAGCAGCCCCCAGGGGAACTATGGCTACACCTTC
>TRBJ2-6|.|once|TRBV6-5
CASTLDNSGANVLTF
TGTGCCAGCACTTTAGACAACTCTGGGGCCAACGTCCTGACTTTC
>TRBJ2-3|TRBD2|.|TRBV5-1
CASSSGASSGGTDTQYF
TGCGCCAGCAGCTCAGGGGCGAGTAGCGGGGGCACGGATACGCAGTATTTT